The sequence of this T cell receptor beta chain was determined in a study of blood T cell repertoires in COVID-19. V was cut by 5 bases and J by 7 bases, with 12 bases left in between. CDR3 length: 12 residues. The germline gives CDR1 MGHRA, CDR2 YSYEKL. As handled by the study authors: Reference gene primer amplification gave nucleated cell count estimates. Sequencing used immunoSEQ multiplex PCR; TCRdb keeps in-frame clones, though not all of them. D and trimming were read from the DNA, whereas the V and J calls and clone size are those reported in that table. Found here are 100,000 to 150,000 clones, more than 75% of them singletons; the top ten hold just under 30%.

The rearrangement joins TRBV4-1 to TRBJ2-7; D may be TRBD1 (6 bases). The specimen sequenced was peripheral blood. This receptor was taken from a woman between 70 and 85 years old with acute or convalescent COVID-19. The CDR3 sequence: CASSGGREEQYF. The DNA of the CDR3 is TGCGCCAGCAGCGGGGGCCGAGAGGAGCAGTACTTC.